Included here is one TCR beta chain sequence, with context. A junction end diverges from the germline sequence, so it may reflect a read error. The data were obtained in a study of blood T cell repertoires in COVID-19. About the study: The origin of the acute and convalescent COVID-19 samples was the United States, Italy and Spain. Nucleic acid was either cDNA or gDNA, and it came from T cells, B-cell-depleted T cells, or PBMCs.

The CDR3 spans 13 residues. Per the study methods: Reference gene primer amplification in the assay estimated nucleated cell counts. TCRdb's table, derived via immunoSEQ multiplex PCR, lists solely in-frame clones and lacks some. Clone size and V and J calls were adopted from that table, with D and trimming inferred from the DNA. The sample carries around 130,000 clones, around 89% recorded once. Sequenced input: peripheral blood. This TCR was sampled from a man aged 65-85 years with active COVID-19. V is TRBV12-3 or TRBV12-4 and J is TRBJ1-1; D uncertain. This CDR3 is CATSEPPNTEAFF. Written as DNA, the CDR3 is TGTGCCACCAGTGAGCCGCCGAACACTGAAGCTTTCTTT.